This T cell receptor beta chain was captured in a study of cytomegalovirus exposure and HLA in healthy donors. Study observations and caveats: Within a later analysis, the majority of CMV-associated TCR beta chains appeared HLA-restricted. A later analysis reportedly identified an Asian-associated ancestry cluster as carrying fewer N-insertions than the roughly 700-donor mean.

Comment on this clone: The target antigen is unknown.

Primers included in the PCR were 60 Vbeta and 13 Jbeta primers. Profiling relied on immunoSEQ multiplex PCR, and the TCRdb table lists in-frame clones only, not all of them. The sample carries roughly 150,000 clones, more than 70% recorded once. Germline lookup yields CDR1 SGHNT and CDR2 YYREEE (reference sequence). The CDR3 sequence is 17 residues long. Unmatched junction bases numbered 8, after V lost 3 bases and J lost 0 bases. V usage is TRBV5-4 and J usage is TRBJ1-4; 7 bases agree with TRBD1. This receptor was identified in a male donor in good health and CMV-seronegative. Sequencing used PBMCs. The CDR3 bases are TGTGCCAGCAGCTCTGGGACAGTAGTTGCAACTAATGAAAAACTGTTTTTT. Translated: CASSSGTVVATNEKLFF.